Below, 12 T cell receptor beta chains from the same sample are listed, as sequenced in a study of T cell repertoires in cytomegalovirus infection. TCRdb reprocessed the reads with MiXCR, giving one entry per CDR3 protein. The sample has around 490,000 distinct CDR3 sequences, 26% seen once. The source material was PBMCs. Receptor source: a human donor in good health (CMV status not recorded). Some clones in this sample may be carry-over from other donors' samples.

This clonotype was observed a few times. The chain employs TRBV25-1 and TRBJ2-6; no firm D call. Germline-derived CDR1 and CDR2 are MGHDK and SYGVNS. This CDR3 has 16 amino acids. Between the trimmed V and J ends, which lost 3 bases and 2 bases, there was a span of 11 bases. In DNA, the CDR3 is TGTGCCAGCAGTGATGACCGCTCTACTGGGGCCAACGTCCTGACTTTC. Amino acid sequence: CASSDDRSTGANVLTF.

This clonotype was recorded a few times. The chain is built from TRBV6-2 or TRBV6-3 and TRBJ1-5, with D hard to call. CDR1 is MNHEY and CDR2 is SVGEGT in the germline V gene. The CDR3 contains 13 residues. With 6 bases removed from V and 7 bases from J, the gap between germline ends came to 13 bases. The CDR3, as DNA: TGTGCCAGCAGATTGGAGGGCGGCCAGCCCCAGCATTTT. The encoded protein is CASRLEGGQPQHF.

This clonotype was seen repeatedly, ten times or more. J is TRBJ2-1 and V is TRBV7-6; TRBD2 matches 7 bases. This CDR3 is 18 amino acids long. V was pared by 5 bases and J by 8 bases, with 21 bases of the junction left unmatched. Germline assignment: CDR1 SGHVS and CDR2 FNYEAQ. The CDR3 DNA sequence: TGTGCCAGCAGCACCCTCGGAAGAGCGACTAGCCTCAGAGATGAGCAGTTCTTC. It encodes CASSTLGRATSLRDEQFF.

This clonotype was seen at least ten times. The V and J genes are TRBV7-2 and TRBJ2-3, with unresolved D. There are 15 residues in the CDR3. Per the germline V gene, CDR1 is SGHTA and CDR2 is FQGNSA. The V end was cut by 5 bases, the J end by 4 bases, with 16 bases between. The CDR3 DNA sequence: TGTGCCAGCAGCCCTCAGGCCCTCACCCCAGATACGCAGTATTTT. This translates into CASSPQALTPDTQYF.

This clonotype was seen only a few times. Here the CDR3 reads CASSPRAGLDSPLHF. The CDR3 DNA reads as TGTGCCAGTAGTCCACGAGCAGGGCTTGACTCACCCCTCCACTTT. The rearrangement links TRBV19 to TRBJ1-6; the D gene is possibly TRBD1 (5 bases). This CDR3 has 15 residues. Trimming shortened V by 5 bases and J by 10 bases, and 18 bases separated the two germline ends. CDR1 is LNHDA, CDR2 SQIVND, per germline (reference sequence).

This chain connects TRBV6-2 or TRBV6-3 to TRBJ2-7; 9 bases are shared with TRBD2. From germline, CDR1 is MNHEY and CDR2 SVGEGT. The CDR3 consists of 17 residues. V lost 2 bases, J lost 7 bases, and 15 bases stayed unmatched. CDR3 region: CASSYGLGREGRGEQYF. The CDR3 DNA sequence: TGTGCCAGCAGTTACGGCCTCGGGCGGGAGGGCCGAGGAGAGCAGTACTTC.

In its sample, this clonotype was seen a few times. The chain combines TRBV11-2 with TRBJ2-1; possible D gene TRBD2, 6 bases. Germline assignment: CDR1 SGHAT and CDR2 FQNNGV. V was clipped by 5 bases and J by 0 bases, with 8 bases between them. CDR3 length: 14 amino acids. The CDR3 here is CASSRETSYNEQFF. CDR3 DNA sequence: TGTGCCAGCAGCCGGGAGACCTCCTACAATGAGCAGTTCTTC.

In its sample, this clonotype was seen many times. The chain is built from TRBV6-2 or TRBV6-3 and TRBJ2-3, with D uncertain. With 2 bases removed from V and 5 bases from J, the gap between germline ends came to 2 bases. This CDR3 has 11 amino acids. The germline gives CDR1 MNHEY, CDR2 SVGEGT. CDR3 protein: CASSYGDTQYF. The CDR3 bases are TGTGCCAGCAGTTACGGAGATACGCAGTATTTT.

V usage is TRBV13 and J usage is TRBJ1-2; tentative D call: TRBD1 (5 bases). The CDR3 consists of 12 residues. Germline CDR1 and CDR2: PRHDT and FYEKMQ (reference sequence). V shed 5 bases and J shed 8 bases, with 12 bases lying between them. CDR3 DNA sequence: TGTGCCAGCAGCACTGGGGCCTTAGGCTACACCTTC. This encodes CASSTGALGYTF.

In regard to this clonotype: Germline is not matched at one junction end, which may reflect a read error. The J gene is TRBJ2-5, the V gene TRBV4-1; TRBD2 matches at 7 bases. This CDR3 contains 15 residues. Germline-derived CDR1 and CDR2 are MGHRA and YSYEKL. The CDR3 DNA follows: TGTGCCAGCAGCCAAGATGGGCGGGGAGGGGAGACCCAGTACTTC. It is translated as CASSQDGRGGETQYF.

The rearrangement joins TRBV30 to TRBJ2-5, with D unclear. CDR1 and CDR2 (germline): GTSNPN, SVGIG (reference sequence). CDR3 length equals 13 residues. V was pared by 0 bases and J by 5 bases, with 10 bases between. The CDR3 DNA reads as TGTGCCTGGAGTGTACGCGTAATGGAGACCCAGTACTTC. Encoded protein: CAWSVRVMETQYF.

The chain combines TRBV10-3 with TRBJ1-1; TRBD1 agrees at 11 bases. The CDR3 has 13 amino acids. Germline V gene lookup returns CDR1 ENHRY and CDR2 SYGVKD. The ends lost 7 bases at V and 11 bases at J; junction bases unmatched: 9. The DNA of the CDR3 is TGTGCCATCACCTCCGGGACAGGGGGTGAGGCTTTCTTT. This gives the protein CAITSGTGGEAFF.